Below, one T cell receptor (beta chain) is given with its context. The table came from immunoSEQ multiplex PCR; TCRdb's copy has only in-frame clones and leaves some out. The sample has approximately 100,000 clones, around 90% seen once. These data come from a study of T cell changes during pregnancy in multiple sclerosis. The length of the CDR3 is 15 residues. Germline assignment: CDR1 SGHAT and CDR2 FQDESV (reference sequence). The germline V and J ends were trimmed by 3 bases and 2 bases, with 14 bases remaining between them. The sequencing here drew on peripheral blood, taken in the second trimester of pregnancy. The clonotype was recovered from a female donor with multiple sclerosis, enrolled in a pregnancy study. This chain connects TRBV11-1 to TRBJ2-7; D possibly corresponds to TRBD1 (6 bases). In DNA form, the CDR3 reads TGTGCCAGCAGCTTGGGTCCGGACAGAACCTACGAGCAGTACTTC. This sequence encodes CASSLGPDRTYEQYF.